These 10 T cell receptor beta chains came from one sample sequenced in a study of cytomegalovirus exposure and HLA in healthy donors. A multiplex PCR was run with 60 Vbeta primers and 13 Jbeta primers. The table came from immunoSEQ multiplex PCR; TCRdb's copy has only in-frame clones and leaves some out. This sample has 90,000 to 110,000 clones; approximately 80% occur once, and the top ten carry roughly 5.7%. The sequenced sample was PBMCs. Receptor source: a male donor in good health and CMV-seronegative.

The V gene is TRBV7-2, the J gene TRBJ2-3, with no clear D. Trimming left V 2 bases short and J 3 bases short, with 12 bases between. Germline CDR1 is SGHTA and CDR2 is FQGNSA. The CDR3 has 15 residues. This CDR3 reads CASSLSPSRTDTQYF. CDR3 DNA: TGTGCCAGCAGCTTAAGCCCTAGTCGAACAGATACGCAGTATTTT.

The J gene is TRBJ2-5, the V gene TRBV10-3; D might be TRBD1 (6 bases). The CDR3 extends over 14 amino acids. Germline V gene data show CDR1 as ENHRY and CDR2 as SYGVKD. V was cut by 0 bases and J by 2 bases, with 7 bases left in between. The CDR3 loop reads CAISESGHQETQYF. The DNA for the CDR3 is TGTGCCATCAGTGAGTCGGGACATCAAGAGACCCAGTACTTC.

CDR3 DNA: TGTGCCACCAGCAGAGACCAGGGGAACTATGGCTACACCTTC. Translated: CATSRDQGNYGYTF. This chain links TRBV15 with TRBJ1-2; tentatively, D is TRBD1 (6 bases). V dropped 0 bases and J dropped 2 bases, with 7 bases sitting between them. The CDR3 length is 14 residues. CDR1 LNHNV and CDR2 YYDKDF come from the germline V gene (reference sequence).

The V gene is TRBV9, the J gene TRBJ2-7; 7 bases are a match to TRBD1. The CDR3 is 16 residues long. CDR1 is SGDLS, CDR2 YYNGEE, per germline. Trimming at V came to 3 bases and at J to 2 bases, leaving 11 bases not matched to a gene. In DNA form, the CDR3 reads TGTGCCAGCAGCGAGAGAGGGGACAGATATCCCTACGAGCAGTACTTC. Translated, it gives CASSERGDRYPYEQYF. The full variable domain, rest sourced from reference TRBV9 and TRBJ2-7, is DSGVTQTPKHLITATGQRVTLRCSPRSGDLSVYWYQQSLDQGLQFLIQYYNGEERAKGNILERFSAQQFPDLHSELNLSSLELGDSALYFCASSERGDRYPYEQYFGPGTRLTVT.

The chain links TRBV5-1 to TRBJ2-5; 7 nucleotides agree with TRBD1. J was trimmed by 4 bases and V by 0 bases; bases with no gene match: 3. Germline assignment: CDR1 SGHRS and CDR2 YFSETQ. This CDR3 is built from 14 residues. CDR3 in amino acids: CASSLGTGRETQYF. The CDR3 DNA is TGCGCCAGCAGCTTGGGGACAGGACGAGAGACCCAGTACTTC.

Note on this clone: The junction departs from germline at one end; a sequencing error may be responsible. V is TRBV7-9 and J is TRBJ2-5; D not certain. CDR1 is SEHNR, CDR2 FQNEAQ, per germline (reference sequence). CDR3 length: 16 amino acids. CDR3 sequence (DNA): TGTTCCAGCAGCCCAACCCTGAGTATCGGCCAAGAGACCCAGTACTTC. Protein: CSSSPTLSIGQETQYF.

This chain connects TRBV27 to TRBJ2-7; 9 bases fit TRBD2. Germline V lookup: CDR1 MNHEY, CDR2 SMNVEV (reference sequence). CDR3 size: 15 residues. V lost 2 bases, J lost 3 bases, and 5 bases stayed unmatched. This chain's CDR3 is CASSLVLAGLYEQYF. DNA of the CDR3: TGTGCCAGCAGTTTAGTTCTAGCGGGACTCTACGAGCAGTACTTC.

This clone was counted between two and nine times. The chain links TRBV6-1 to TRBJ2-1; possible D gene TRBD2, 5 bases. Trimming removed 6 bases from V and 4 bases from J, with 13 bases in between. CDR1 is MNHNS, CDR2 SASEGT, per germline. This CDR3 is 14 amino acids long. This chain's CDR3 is CASSPSSDYNEQFF. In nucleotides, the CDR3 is TGTGCCAGCAGCCCCAGTAGCGATTACAATGAGCAGTTCTTC.

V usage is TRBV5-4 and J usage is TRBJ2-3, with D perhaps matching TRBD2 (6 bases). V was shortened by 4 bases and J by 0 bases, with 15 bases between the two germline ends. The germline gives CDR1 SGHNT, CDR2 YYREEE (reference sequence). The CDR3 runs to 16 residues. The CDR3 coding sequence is TGTGCCAGCAGCCTGGGGGGAGAACCTAGCACAGATACGCAGTATTTT. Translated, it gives CASSLGGEPSTDTQYF. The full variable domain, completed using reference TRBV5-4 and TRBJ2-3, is ETGVTQSPTHLIKTRGQQVTLRCSSQSGHNTVSWYQQALGQGPQFIFQYYREEENGRGNFPPRFSGLQFPNYSSELNVNALELDDSALYLCASSLGGEPSTDTQYFGPGTRLTVL.

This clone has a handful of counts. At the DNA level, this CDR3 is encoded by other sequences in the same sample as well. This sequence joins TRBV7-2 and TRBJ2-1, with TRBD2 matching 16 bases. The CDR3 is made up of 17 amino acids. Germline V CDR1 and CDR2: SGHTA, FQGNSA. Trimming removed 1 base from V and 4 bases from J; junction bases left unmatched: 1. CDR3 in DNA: TGTGCCAGCAGCTTAGTGGGACTAGCGGGGGGGTACAATGAGCAGTTCTTC. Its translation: CASSLVGLAGGYNEQFF.